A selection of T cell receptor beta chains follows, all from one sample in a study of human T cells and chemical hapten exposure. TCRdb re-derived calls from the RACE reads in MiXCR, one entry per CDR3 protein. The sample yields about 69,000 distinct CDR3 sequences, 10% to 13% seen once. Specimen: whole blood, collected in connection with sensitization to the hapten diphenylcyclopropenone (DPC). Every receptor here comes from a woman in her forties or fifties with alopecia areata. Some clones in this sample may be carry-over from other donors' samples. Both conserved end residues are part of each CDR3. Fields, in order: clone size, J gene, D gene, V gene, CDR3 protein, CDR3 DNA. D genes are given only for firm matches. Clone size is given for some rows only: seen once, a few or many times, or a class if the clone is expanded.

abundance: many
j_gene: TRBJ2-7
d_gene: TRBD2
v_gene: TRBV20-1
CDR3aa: CSARDPQRGSYEQYF
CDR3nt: TGCAGTGCTAGAGATCCCCAGCGGGGAAGCTACGAGCAGTACTTC

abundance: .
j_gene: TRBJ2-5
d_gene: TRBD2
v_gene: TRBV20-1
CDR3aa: CSAGTSGQYQETQYF
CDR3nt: TGCAGTGCTGGGACTAGCGGGCAGTACCAAGAGACCCAGTACTTC

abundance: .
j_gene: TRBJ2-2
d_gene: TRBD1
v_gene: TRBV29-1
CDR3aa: CSAGQGNAGELFF
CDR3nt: TGCAGCGCCGGACAGGGGAACGCCGGGGAGCTGTTTTTT

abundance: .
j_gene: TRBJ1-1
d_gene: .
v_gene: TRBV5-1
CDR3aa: CASSLGQADTEAFF
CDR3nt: TGCGCCAGCAGCTTGGGACAGGCTGACACTGAAGCTTTCTTT

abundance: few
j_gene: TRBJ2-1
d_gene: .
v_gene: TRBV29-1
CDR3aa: CSVEDLVQGYNEQFF
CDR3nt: TGCAGCGTTGAAGATCTTGTCCAGGGCTACAATGAGCAGTTCTTC

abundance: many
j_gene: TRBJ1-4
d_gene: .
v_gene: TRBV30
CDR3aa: CAWSPPPRNEKLFF
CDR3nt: TGTGCCTGGAGTCCTCCCCCCCGCAATGAAAAACTGTTTTTT

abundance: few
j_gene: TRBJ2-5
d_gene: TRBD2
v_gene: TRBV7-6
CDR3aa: CASTPFGRGLETQYF
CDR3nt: TGTGCCAGCACCCCGTTCGGGAGGGGGTTAGAGACCCAGTACTTC

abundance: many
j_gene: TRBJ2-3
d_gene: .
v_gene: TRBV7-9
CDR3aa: CASSFGLGETDTQYF
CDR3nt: TGTGCCAGCAGCTTCGGATTGGGGGAGACAGATACGCAGTATTTT

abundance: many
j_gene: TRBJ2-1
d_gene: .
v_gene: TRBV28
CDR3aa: CASSGIREQFF
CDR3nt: TGTGCCAGCAGTGGAATTCGGGAGCAGTTCTTC

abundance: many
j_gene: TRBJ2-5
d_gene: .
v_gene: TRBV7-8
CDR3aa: CASSPPLWQKETQYF
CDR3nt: TGTGCCAGCAGCCCCCCCCTCTGGCAAAAAGAGACCCAGTACTTC

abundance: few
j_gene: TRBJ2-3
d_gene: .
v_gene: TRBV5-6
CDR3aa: CASSLELSSTDTQYF
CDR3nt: TGTGCCAGCAGCTTGGAACTCTCCAGCACAGATACGCAGTATTTT

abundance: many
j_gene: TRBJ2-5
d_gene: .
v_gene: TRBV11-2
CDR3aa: CASSLERTRQETQYF
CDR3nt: TGTGCCAGCAGCTTAGAGAGGACTCGACAAGAGACCCAGTACTTC

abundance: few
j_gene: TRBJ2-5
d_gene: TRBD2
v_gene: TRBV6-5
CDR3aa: CASSYSMVAGAPETQYF
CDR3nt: TGTGCCAGCAGTTACTCTATGGTAGCGGGAGCCCCAGAGACCCAGTACTTC

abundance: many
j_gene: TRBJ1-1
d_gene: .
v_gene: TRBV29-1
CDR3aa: CSVDGVDTEAFF
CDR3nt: TGCAGCGTTGATGGGGTTGACACTGAAGCTTTCTTT

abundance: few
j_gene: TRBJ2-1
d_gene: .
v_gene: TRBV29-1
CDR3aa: CSAGKGGSYNEQFF
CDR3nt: TGCAGCGCCGGGAAGGGGGGATCCTACAATGAGCAGTTCTTC

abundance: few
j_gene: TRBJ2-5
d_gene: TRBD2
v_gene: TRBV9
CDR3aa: CASSGPAGSQETQYF
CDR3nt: TGTGCCAGCAGCGGGCCAGCGGGAAGCCAAGAGACCCAGTACTTC

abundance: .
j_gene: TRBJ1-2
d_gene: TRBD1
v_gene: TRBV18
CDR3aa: CASSPLPGQGNYGYTF
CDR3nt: TGTGCCAGCTCACCACTTCCAGGACAGGGCAACTATGGCTACACCTTC

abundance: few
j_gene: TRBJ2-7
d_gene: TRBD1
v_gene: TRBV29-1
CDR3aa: CSVELKGQSYEQYF
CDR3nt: TGCAGCGTTGAACTAAAGGGACAGTCCTACGAGCAGTACTTC

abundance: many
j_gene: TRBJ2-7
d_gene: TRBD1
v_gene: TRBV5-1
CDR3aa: CASSLVGDSSYEQYF
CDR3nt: TGCGCCAGCAGCTTGGTCGGGGACAGCTCCTACGAGCAGTACTTC

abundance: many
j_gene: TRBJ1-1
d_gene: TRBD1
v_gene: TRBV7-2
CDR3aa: CASSLSGGGTEAFF
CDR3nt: TGTGCCAGCAGCCTATCAGGGGGCGGAACTGAAGCTTTCTTT

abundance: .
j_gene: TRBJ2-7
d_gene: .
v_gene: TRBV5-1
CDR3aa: CASSLVVATEQYF
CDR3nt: TGCGCCAGCAGCTTGGTTGTCGCGACCGAGCAGTACTTC

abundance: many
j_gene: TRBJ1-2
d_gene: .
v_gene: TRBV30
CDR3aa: CAWSPRPNYGYTF
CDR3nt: TGTGCCTGGAGTCCCCGGCCTAACTATGGCTACACCTTC

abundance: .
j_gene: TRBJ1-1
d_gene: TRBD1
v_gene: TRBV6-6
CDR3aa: CASSTRGSEAFF
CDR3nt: TGTGCCAGCAGCACCAGGGGGTCTGAAGCTTTCTTT

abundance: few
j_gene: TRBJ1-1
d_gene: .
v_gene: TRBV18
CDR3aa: CASSPPIGQAFF
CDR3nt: TGTGCCAGCTCACCACCCATAGGCCAAGCTTTCTTT

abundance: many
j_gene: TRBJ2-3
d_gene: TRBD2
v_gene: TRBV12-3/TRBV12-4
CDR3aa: CASSSQTLRVSGDTDTQYF
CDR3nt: TGTGCCAGCAGTTCCCAAACCCTCCGGGTTAGCGGGGACACAGATACGCAGTATTTT

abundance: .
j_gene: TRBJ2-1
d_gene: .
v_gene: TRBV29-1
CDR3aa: CSVDPGSSDLRQFF
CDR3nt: TGCAGCGTAGACCCAGGGAGCTCGGACCTTCGGCAGTTCTTC

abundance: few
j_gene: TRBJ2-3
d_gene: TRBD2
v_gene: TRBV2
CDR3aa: CASSVLAGALEDTQYF
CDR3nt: TGTGCCAGCAGTGTACTAGCGGGAGCCTTGGAAGATACGCAGTATTTT

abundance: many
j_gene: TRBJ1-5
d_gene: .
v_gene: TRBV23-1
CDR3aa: CASRTHHPRGDQPQHF
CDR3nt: TGCGCCAGCAGGACACACCACCCCAGGGGTGATCAGCCCCAGCATTTT

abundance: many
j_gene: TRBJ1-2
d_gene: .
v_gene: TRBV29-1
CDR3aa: CSVEGGGLLDGYTF
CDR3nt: TGCAGCGTTGAAGGGGGGGGCCTTCTGGATGGCTACACCTTC